A selection of T cell receptor beta chains follows, all from one sample in a study of T-cell memory formation after mild COVID-19. TCRdb called the 5' RACE reads again in MiXCR, with one record for every CDR3 protein. The table lists around 340,000 distinct CDR3 sequences, about 13% of them singletons. The sequenced material came from PBMCs or a T cell subset sorted from them (not recorded which). The receptors originated from a young man who had mild COVID-19 (a few samples of this study predate the infection). Cell type and time point are not known. The CDR3 runs from the conserved cysteine through the conserved F or W. The D gene is left open where the match is weak. Some rows have no size entry. The others give once, few or many, or a class for an expanded clone.

clone size	V gene	D gene	J gene	CDR3 protein	CDR3 DNA
many	TRBV6-6	-	TRBJ1-2	CASRDGPNYGYTF	TGTGCCAGCAGAGACGGGCCCAACTATGGCTACACCTTC
-	TRBV5-4	TRBD1	TRBJ2-3	CASSSRTGRSTDTQYF	TGTGCCAGCAGTTCGCGGACAGGCCGAAGCACAGATACGCAGTATTTT
once	TRBV27	-	TRBJ2-7	CASSLFRGYEQYF	TGTGCCAGCAGTTTATTTAGGGGCTACGAGCAGTACTTC
many	TRBV4-2	TRBD1	TRBJ2-3	CASSQRGPGDTQYF	TGTGCCAGCAGCCAAAGGGGGCCGGGAGATACGCAGTATTTT
-	TRBV12-3/TRBV12-4	TRBD2	TRBJ2-5	CASSLMVAGGQETQYF	TGTGCCAGCAGTTTAATGGTAGCGGGGGGACAAGAGACCCAGTACTTC
-	TRBV29-1	-	TRBJ2-1	CSVDIDNEQFF	TGCAGCGTCGACATAGACAATGAGCAGTTCTTC
-	TRBV10-2	-	TRBJ1-5	CASSDGGRGYQPQHF	TGCGCCAGCAGTGATGGGGGCCGGGGGTATCAGCCCCAGCATTTT
few	TRBV4-1	TRBD1	TRBJ2-3	CASSQDRGTGAPDTQYF	TGCGCCAGCAGCCAAGATAGAGGGACAGGGGCTCCAGATACGCAGTATTTT
few	TRBV12-5	-	TRBJ2-4	CASGHLAKNIQYF	TGTGCTAGTGGGCATCTAGCCAAAAACATTCAGTACTTC
few	TRBV9	-	TRBJ2-3	CASSAYADTQYF	TGTGCCAGCAGCGCGTACGCAGATACGCAGTATTTT
few	TRBV5-8	-	TRBJ2-7	CASSFGRDRYEQYF	TGTGCCAGCAGCTTCGGCAGGGACCGCTACGAGCAGTACTTC
many	TRBV12-3/TRBV12-4	TRBD2	TRBJ2-2	CASSLALAVNTGELFF	TGTGCCAGCAGTTTAGCCCTAGCGGTTAACACCGGGGAGCTGTTTTTT
many	TRBV7-2	-	TRBJ1-6	CASSLKSDSPLHF	TGTGCCAGCAGCCTGAAATCGGATTCACCCCTCCACTTT
many	TRBV12-3/TRBV12-4	-	TRBJ2-7	CASSLGAAYEQYF	TGTGCCAGCAGTTTAGGCGCAGCCTACGAGCAGTACTTC
-	TRBV20-1	-	TRBJ2-4	CSARVYNIQYF	TGCAGTGCTAGAGTTTACAACATTCAGTACTTC
many	TRBV5-1	-	TRBJ1-1	CASSREGTEAFF	TGCGCCAGCAGCCGCGAGGGCACTGAAGCTTTCTTT
-	TRBV12-3/TRBV12-4	-	TRBJ2-5	CASRITNQETQYF	TGTGCCAGCAGAATCACAAATCAAGAGACCCAGTACTTC
many	TRBV4-2	TRBD2	TRBJ2-3	CASSQASGGRDTQYF	TGTGCCAGCAGCCAAGCTAGCGGGGGGCGAGATACGCAGTATTTT
-	TRBV20-1	-	TRBJ2-1	CSASRQGEQFF	TGCAGTGCTAGCCGCCAGGGTGAGCAGTTCTTC
-	TRBV10-1	-	TRBJ2-3	CATQSFLADTQYF	TGCGCCACCCAGTCTTTCCTAGCAGATACGCAGTATTTT
-	TRBV6-1	-	TRBJ2-5	CASSYGWGETQYF	TGTGCCAGCAGTTACGGGTGGGGAGAGACCCAGTACTTC
many	TRBV12-3/TRBV12-4	TRBD2	TRBJ2-2	CASSFPSGGADTGELFF	TGTGCCAGCAGTTTCCCCAGCGGGGGGGCTGACACCGGGGAGCTGTTTTTT
-	TRBV12-3/TRBV12-4	TRBD2	TRBJ2-5	CASSPRAGTSGASRYQETQYF	TGTGCCAGCAGTCCACGGGCTGGGACTAGCGGGGCCTCGAGATACCAAGAGACCCAGTACTTC
few	TRBV20-1	-	TRBJ2-3	CSARDGSDYQDTQYF	TGCAGTGCTAGAGATGGGTCCGACTATCAGGATACGCAGTATTTT
-	TRBV7-3	TRBD1	TRBJ1-1	CASSPGQGARTEAFF	TGTGCCAGCAGCCCTGGACAGGGGGCAAGAACTGAAGCTTTCTTT
-	TRBV18	TRBD1	TRBJ2-6	CASSRGQGAGANVLTF	TGTGCCAGCTCACGCGGACAGGGGGCCGGGGCCAACGTCCTGACTTTC
many	TRBV10-3	-	TRBJ1-4	CAITQPVEGEKLFF	TGTGCCATCACCCAGCCTGTGGAGGGTGAAAAACTGTTTTTT